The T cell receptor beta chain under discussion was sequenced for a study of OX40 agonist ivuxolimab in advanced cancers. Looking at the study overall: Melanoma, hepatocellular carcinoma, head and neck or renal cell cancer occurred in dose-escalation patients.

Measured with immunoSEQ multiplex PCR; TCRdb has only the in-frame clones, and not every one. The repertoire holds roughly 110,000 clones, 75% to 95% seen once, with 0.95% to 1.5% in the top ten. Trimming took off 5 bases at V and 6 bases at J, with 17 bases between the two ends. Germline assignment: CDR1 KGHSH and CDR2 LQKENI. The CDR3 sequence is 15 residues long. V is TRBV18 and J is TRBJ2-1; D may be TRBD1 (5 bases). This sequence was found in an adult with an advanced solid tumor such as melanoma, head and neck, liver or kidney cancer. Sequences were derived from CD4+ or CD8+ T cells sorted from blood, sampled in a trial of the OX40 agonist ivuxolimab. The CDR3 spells CASSELGVRSNEQFF. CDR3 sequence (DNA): TGTGCCAGCTCAGAGCTAGGGGTCCGGTCCAATGAGCAGTTCTTC.